The TCR beta chain described here comes from a study of blood T cell repertoires in COVID-19. The CDR3 loop spans 15 amino acids. J gave up 6 bases and V 6 bases, and 11 bases lay outside the gene matches. From germline, CDR1 is MNHEY and CDR2 SMNVEV (reference sequence). Produced via immunoSEQ multiplex PCR; TCRdb's table is partial and in-frame only. This sample has some 42,000 clones, with 70% to 90% found just once. The clonotype was recovered from a man aged 50 to 59 with active COVID-19. The chain uses TRBV27 and TRBJ2-7; TRBD2 aligns across 10 bases. The sequenced material came from peripheral blood. CDR3 loop: CASSLSGLAAFEQYF. The CDR3 nucleotides are TGTGCCAGCAGCCTCTCCGGACTAGCGGCCTTCGAGCAGTACTTC.